This TCR beta chain was found in a study of identical twins. The V end was cut by 5 bases, the J end by 4 bases, with 11 bases between. Germline V gene lookup returns CDR1 LGHDT and CDR2 YNNKEL (reference sequence). The CDR3 length is 13 residues. Unique molecular identifiers were present on the cDNA, and a universal primer site came from template switching. From the 5' RACE reads, TCRdb called clonotypes with MiXCR, one entry per CDR3 protein. The data show some 500,000 distinct CDR3 sequences, 12% to 15% seen once. General study points: A partial confounding effect on zero-insertion analyses could come from invariant MAIT and iNKT cells. For out-of-frame alpha sequences shared by twins, low generation probability was in excess. The study reached conclusions through statistical analysis that was cross-sectional, not following the same donors.

Regarding this clonotype: No antigen is known for it.

The data also belong to a second study, concerning yellow fever vaccine responses in identical twins.

This chain joins TRBV3-1 and TRBJ2-5, with D tentatively TRBD1 (6 bases). The sequence was obtained from a woman under 30 in good health. Material: CD4+ T cells sorted from blood. The CDR3 loop is CASSGGSGETQYF. As DNA, the CDR3 is TGTGCCAGCAGCGGGGGCAGCGGAGAGACCCAGTACTTC.